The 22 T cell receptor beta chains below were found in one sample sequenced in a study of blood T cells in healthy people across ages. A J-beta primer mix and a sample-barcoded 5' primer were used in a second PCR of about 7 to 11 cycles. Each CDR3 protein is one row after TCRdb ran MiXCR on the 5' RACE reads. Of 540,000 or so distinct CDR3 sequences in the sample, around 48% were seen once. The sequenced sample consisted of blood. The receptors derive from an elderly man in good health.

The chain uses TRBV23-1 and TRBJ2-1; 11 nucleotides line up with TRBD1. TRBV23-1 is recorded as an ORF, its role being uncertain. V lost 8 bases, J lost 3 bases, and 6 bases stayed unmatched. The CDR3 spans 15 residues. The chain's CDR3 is CASPGDRGNYNEQFF. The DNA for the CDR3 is TGCGCCAGCCCAGGGGACAGGGGGAACTACAATGAGCAGTTCTTC.

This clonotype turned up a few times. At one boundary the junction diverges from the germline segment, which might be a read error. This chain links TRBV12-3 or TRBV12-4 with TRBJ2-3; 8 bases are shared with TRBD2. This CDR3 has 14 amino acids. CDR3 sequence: CASRLAGLGDTQYF. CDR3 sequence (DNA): TGTGCCAGCAGGTTAGCGGGGCTCGGGGATACGCAGTATTTT.

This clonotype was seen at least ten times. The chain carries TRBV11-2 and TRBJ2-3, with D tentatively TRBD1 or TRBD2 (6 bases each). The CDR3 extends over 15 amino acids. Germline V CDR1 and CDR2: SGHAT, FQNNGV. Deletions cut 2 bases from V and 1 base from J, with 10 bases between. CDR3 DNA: TGTGCCAGCAGCTTAAGGGGGGCGGGCACAGATACGCAGTATTTT. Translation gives CASSLRGAGTDTQYF.

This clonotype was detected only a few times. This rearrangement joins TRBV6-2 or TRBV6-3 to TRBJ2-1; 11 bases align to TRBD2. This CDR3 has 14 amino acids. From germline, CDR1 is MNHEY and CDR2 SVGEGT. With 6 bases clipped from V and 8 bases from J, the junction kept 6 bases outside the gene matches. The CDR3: CASSFSGRAHEQFF. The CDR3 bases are TGTGCCAGCAGCTTTAGCGGGAGGGCTCATGAGCAGTTCTTC.

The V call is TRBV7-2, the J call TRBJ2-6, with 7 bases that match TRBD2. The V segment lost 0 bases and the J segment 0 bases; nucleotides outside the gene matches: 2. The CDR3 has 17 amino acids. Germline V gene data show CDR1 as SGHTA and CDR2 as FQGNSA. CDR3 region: CASSLAAGVSGANVLTF. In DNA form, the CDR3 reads TGTGCCAGCAGCTTAGCGGCGGGGGTCTCTGGGGCCAACGTCCTGACTTTC. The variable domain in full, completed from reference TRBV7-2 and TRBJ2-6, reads GAGVSQSPSNKVTEKGKDVELRCDPISGHTALYWYRQSLGQGLEFLIYFQGNSAPDKSGLPSDRFSAERTGGSVSTLTIQRTQQEDSAVYLCASSLAAGVSGANVLTFGAGSRLTVL.

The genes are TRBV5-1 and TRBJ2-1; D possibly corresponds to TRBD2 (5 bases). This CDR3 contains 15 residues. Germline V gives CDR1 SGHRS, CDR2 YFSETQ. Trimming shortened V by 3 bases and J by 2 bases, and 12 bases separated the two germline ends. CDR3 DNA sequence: TGCGCCAGCAGCTATTCCGGGGTGGCCTACAATGAGCAGTTCTTC. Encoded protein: CASSYSGVAYNEQFF.

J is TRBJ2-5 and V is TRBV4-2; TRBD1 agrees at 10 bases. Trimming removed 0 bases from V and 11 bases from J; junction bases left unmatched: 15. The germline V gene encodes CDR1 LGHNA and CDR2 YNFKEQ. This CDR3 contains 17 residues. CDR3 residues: CASSQDLGTGDHFPQYF. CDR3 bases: TGTGCCAGCAGCCAAGATTTGGGGACAGGGGATCACTTTCCGCAGTACTTC.

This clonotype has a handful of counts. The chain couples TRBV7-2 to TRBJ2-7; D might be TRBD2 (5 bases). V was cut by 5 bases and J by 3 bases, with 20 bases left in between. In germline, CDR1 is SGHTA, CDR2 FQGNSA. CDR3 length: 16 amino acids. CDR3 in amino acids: CASSPVGTGRNYEQYF. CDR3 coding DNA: TGTGCCAGCAGCCCCGTAGGAACGGGAAGGAACTACGAGCAGTACTTC.

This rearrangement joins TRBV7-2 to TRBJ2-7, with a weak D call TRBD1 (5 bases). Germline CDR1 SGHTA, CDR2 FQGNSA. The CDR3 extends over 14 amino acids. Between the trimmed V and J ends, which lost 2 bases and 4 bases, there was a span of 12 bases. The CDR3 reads CASSLYRTTYEQYF. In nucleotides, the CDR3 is TGTGCCAGCAGCTTATACCGGACAACTTACGAGCAGTACTTC.

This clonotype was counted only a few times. The CDR3 DNA sequence: TGTGCCAGCAGCTTAACGACGGGCGAGCAGTACTTC. It yields the protein CASSLTTGEQYF. V and J are TRBV7-9 and TRBJ2-7; the D is unclear. Trimming left V 2 bases short and J 6 bases short, with 8 bases between. The CDR3 has 12 amino acids. In germline, CDR1 is SEHNR, CDR2 FQNEAQ (reference sequence).

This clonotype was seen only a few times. CDR3 sequence: CASSWTGYNEQFF. The CDR3 DNA reads TGTGCCAGCAGCTGGACAGGCTACAATGAGCAGTTCTTC. V is TRBV2 and J is TRBJ2-1, with 7 bases lining up with TRBD1. After removal of 6 bases from V and 3 bases from J, the junction contained 2 bases not matched to a gene. This CDR3 spans 13 amino acids. The germline V gene encodes CDR1 SNHLY and CDR2 FYNNEI.

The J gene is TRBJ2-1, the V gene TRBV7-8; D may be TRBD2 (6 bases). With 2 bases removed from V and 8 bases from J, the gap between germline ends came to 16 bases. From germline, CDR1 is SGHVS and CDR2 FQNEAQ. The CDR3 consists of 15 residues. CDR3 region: CASSLRSGFRDEQFF. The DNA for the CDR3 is TGTGCCAGCAGCTTACGTAGCGGATTCCGCGATGAGCAGTTCTTC.

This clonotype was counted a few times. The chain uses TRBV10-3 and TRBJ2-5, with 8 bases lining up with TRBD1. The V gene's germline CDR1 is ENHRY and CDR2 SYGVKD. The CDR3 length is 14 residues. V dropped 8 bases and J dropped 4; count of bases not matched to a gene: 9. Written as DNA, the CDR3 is TGTGCCATCCGCCGACAGGGGAAGGGAGAGACCCAGTACTTC. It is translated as CAIRRQGKGETQYF.

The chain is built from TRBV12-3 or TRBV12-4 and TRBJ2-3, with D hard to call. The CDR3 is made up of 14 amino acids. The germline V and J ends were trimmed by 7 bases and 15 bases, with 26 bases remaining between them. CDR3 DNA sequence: TGTGCCAGCACGGACCCAAGGCGCGCAGATATGCAATATTTT. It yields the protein CASTDPRRADMQYF.

CDR3 nucleotides: TGCAGTGCTAGAGGACGGGCGGGGTACCAAGAGACCCAGTACTTC. It translates to CSARGRAGYQETQYF. This rearrangement joins TRBV20-1 to TRBJ2-5, with D perhaps matching TRBD2 (6 bases). Looked up from germline, CDR1 is DFQATT and CDR2 is SNEGSKA (reference sequence). This CDR3 has 15 residues. The V and J ends lost 1 base and 0 bases respectively, with 12 bases between them.

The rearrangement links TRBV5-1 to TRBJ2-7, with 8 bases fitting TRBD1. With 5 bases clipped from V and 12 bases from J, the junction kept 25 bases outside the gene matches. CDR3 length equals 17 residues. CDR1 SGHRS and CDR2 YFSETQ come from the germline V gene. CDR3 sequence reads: CASRKTWTGMSQETRYF. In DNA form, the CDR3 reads TGCGCCAGCAGGAAGACCTGGACAGGGATGTCCCAAGAGACCCGGTACTTC.

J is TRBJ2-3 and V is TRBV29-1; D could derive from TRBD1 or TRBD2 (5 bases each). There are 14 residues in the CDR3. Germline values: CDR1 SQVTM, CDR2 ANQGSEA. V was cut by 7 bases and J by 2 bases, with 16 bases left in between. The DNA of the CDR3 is TGCAGCGCGATGGGACCCTACTTCACAGATACGCAGTATTTT. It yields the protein CSAMGPYFTDTQYF.

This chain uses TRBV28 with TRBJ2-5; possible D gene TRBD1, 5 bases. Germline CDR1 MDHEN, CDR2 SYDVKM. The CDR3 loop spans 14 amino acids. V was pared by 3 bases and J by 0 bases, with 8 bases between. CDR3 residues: CASSFWTNQETQYF. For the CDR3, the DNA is TGTGCCAGCAGTTTTTGGACAAACCAAGAGACCCAGTACTTC.

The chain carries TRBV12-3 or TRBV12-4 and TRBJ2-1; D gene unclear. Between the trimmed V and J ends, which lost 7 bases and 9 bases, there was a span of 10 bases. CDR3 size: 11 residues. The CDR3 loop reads CASTNVFEQFF. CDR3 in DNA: TGTGCCAGCACCAATGTGTTTGAGCAGTTCTTC.

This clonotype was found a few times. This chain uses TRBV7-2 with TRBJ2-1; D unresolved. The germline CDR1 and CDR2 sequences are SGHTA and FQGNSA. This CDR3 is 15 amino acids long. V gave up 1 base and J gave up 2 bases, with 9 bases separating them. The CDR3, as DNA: TGTGCCAGCAGCTTAGTCGGCCCAGCCTACAATGAGCAGTTCTTC. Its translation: CASSLVGPAYNEQFF.

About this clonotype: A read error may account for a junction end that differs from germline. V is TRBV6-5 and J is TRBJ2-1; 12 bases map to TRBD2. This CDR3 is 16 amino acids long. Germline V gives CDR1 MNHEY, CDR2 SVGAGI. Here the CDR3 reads CASSSTSGGSYNGQFF. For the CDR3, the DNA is TGTGCCAGTAGTTCGACTAGCGGGGGCTCCTACAATGGGCAGTTCTTC.

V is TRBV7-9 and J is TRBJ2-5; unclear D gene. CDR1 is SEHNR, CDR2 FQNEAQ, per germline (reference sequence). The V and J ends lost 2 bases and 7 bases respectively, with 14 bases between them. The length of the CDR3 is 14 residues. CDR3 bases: TGTGCCAGCAGCTTACAGGTTGATGTAGGGACCCAGTACTTC. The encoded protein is CASSLQVDVGTQYF.